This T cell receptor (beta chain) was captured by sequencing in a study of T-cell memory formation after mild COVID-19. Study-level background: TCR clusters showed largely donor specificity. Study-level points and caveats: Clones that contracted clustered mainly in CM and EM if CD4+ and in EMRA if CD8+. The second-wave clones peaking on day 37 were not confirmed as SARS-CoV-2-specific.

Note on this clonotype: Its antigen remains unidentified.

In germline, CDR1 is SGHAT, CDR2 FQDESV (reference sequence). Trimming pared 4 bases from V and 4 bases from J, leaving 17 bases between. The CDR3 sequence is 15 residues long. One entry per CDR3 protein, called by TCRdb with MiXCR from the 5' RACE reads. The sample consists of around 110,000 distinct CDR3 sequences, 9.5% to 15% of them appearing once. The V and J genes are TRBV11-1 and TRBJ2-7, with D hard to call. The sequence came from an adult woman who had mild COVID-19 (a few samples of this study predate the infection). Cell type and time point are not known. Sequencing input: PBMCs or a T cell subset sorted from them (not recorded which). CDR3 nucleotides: TGTGCCAGCAGCTCTACCCAAGGGCGGATGTACGAGCAGTACTTC. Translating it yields CASSSTQGRMYEQYF.